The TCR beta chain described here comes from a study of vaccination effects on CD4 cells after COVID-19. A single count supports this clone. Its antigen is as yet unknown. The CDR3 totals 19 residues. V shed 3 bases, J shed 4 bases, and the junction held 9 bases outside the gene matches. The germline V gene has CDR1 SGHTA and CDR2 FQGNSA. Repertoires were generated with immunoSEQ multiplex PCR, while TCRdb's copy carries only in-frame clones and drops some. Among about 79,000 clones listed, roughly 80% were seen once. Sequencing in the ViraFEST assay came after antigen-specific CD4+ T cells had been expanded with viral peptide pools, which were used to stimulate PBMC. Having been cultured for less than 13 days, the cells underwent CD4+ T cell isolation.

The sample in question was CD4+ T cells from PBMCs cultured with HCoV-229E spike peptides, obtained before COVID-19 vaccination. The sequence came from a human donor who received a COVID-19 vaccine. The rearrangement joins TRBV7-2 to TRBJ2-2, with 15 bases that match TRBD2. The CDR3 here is CASSFPGLAGGRRTGELFF. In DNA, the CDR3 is TGTGCCAGCAGCTTCCCGGGACTAGCGGGGGGCCGTCGCACCGGGGAGCTGTTTTTT. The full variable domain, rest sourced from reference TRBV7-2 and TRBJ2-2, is GAGVSQSPSNKVTEKGKDVELRCDPISGHTALYWYRQSLGQGLEFLIYFQGNSAPDKSGLPSDRFSAERTGGSVSTLTIQRTQQEDSAVYLCASSFPGLAGGRRTGELFFGEGSRLTVL.